These 26 T cell receptor beta chains came from one sample sequenced in a study of cytomegalovirus exposure and HLA in healthy donors. PCR primers comprised 60 Vbeta and 13 Jbeta primers. TCRdb's copy holds only in-frame clones and misses some; the assay was immunoSEQ multiplex PCR. The sample holds 150,000 or so clones; around 78% are singletons and the top ten take roughly 1.5%. Sequencing was performed on PBMCs. These receptor sequences come from a man aged 35 to 55 in good health and CMV-seronegative.

The chain couples TRBV9 to TRBJ2-3, with 10 bases identical to TRBD2. This CDR3 contains 17 residues. CDR1 SGDLS and CDR2 YYNGEE come from the germline V gene. V gave up 1 base and J gave up 1 base; unmatched junction bases: 6. The CDR3, as DNA: TGTGCCAGCAGCGTAATGGCTAGCGGGAGTGGCACAGATACGCAGTATTTT. It translates to CASSVMASGSGTDTQYF.

The chain couples TRBV9 to TRBJ2-1, with 11 nucleotides matching TRBD1. The CDR3 contains 16 residues. In germline, CDR1 is SGDLS, CDR2 YYNGEE. V gave up 4 bases and J gave up 10 bases; unmatched junction bases: 13. CDR3 sequence reads: CASSPLASGTGGEQFF. DNA for the CDR3: TGTGCCAGCAGCCCCTTAGCTAGCGGGACAGGGGGGGAGCAGTTCTTC.

The chain is built from TRBV5-1 and TRBJ2-3; 14 nucleotides line up with TRBD2. The CDR3 contains 16 residues. The J segment lost 3 bases and the V segment lost 4 bases, leaving 4 bases of the junction unmatched. The V gene's germline CDR1 is SGHRS and CDR2 YFSETQ. Here the CDR3 reads CASSGGTSGSTDTQYF. In nucleotides, the CDR3 is TGCGCCAGCAGCGGCGGGACTAGCGGGAGTACAGATACGCAGTATTTT.

The chain uses TRBV28 and TRBJ2-2, with 8 bases identical to TRBD1. Looked up from germline, CDR1 is MDHEN and CDR2 is SYDVKM. The CDR3 length is 17 residues. V lost 6 bases to trimming and J lost 4 bases; unmatched junction nucleotides: 13. DNA for the CDR3: TGTGCCAGCAGGACGGCAGGGGGCGCCTTTATCACCGGGGAGCTGTTTTTT. Protein: CASRTAGGAFITGELFF.

This clone was picked up one time. The junction does not match germline at one end; this may be a read error. The chain links TRBV2 to TRBJ1-5; D gene uncertain. In germline, CDR1 is SNHLY, CDR2 FYNNEI. The CDR3 spans 12 residues. As DNA, the CDR3 is TGTGCCAGCGGTGAAGCAGAGCAGCCCCAGCATTTT. Its translation: CASGEAEQPQHF.

This chain uses TRBV19 with TRBJ2-2; the D gene is possibly TRBD1 (6 bases). Trimming took 7 bases from V and 9 from J, leaving 15 bases between them. Per the germline V gene, CDR1 is LNHDA and CDR2 is SQIVND (reference sequence). The CDR3 has 13 residues. The CDR3 here is CASTTRGRRELFF. The CDR3 nucleotides are TGTGCCAGTACCACCAGGGGCCGCCGGGAGCTGTTTTTT.

The chain recombines TRBV6-1 with TRBJ2-7, with D perhaps matching TRBD2 (5 bases). The V and J ends lost 7 bases and 4 bases respectively, with 14 bases between them. The germline V gene encodes CDR1 MNHNS and CDR2 SASEGT. The CDR3 has 13 amino acids. CDR3 amino acids: CASTLGVGYEQYV. The CDR3 DNA sequence: TGTGCCAGCACTCTGGGAGTAGGTTACGAGCAGTACGTC.

The J gene is TRBJ2-3, the V gene TRBV19; 9 bases are shared with TRBD1. The CDR3 loop spans 16 amino acids. CDR1 and CDR2 (germline): LNHDA, SQIVND (reference sequence). The V gene end was trimmed by 3 bases and the J gene end by 6 bases; junction bases not matched to a gene: 10. CDR3 sequence (DNA): TGTGCCAGTAGTATTTGGCCCGGACAGGGGAGGGATACGCAGTATTTT. Its protein is CASSIWPGQGRDTQYF.

V is TRBV2 and J is TRBJ1-2; tentatively, D is TRBD1 (6 bases). Germline V gene data show CDR1 as SNHLY and CDR2 as FYNNEI. The germline V and J ends were trimmed by 0 bases and 8 bases, with 16 bases remaining between them. This CDR3 has 15 amino acids. The CDR3 nucleotides read TGTGCCAGCAGTGAAGCCGGCCAGGGGAATATAGGCTACACCTTC. As protein: CASSEAGQGNIGYTF. Based on the CDR3 plus reference TRBV2 and TRBJ1-2, the full variable domain is EPEVTQTPSHQVTQMGQEVILRCVPISNHLYFYWYRQILGQKVEFLVSFYNNEISEKSEIFDDQFSVERPDGSNFTLKIRSTKLEDSAMYFCASSEAGQGNIGYTFGSGTRLTVV.

V usage is TRBV9 and J usage is TRBJ1-1; no definite D call. This CDR3 has 13 residues. V lost 4 bases to trimming and J lost 3 bases, with 10 bases between them. Germline loops: CDR1 SGDLS, CDR2 YYNGEE. The CDR3 sequence is CASSPQLDTEAFF. The DNA for the CDR3 is TGTGCCAGCAGCCCCCAGTTGGACACTGAAGCTTTCTTT.

This clone has more than one count but fewer than ten. This chain connects TRBV14 to TRBJ2-1; TRBD2 aligns across 7 bases. The CDR3 is made up of 16 amino acids. With V trimmed by 2 bases and J by 2 bases, 6 bases remained unmatched. Germline V gene sequence: CDR1 SGHDN, CDR2 FVKESK. The CDR3 loop is CASSQRPLAAYNEQFF. The CDR3 coding sequence is TGTGCCAGCAGCCAAAGGCCCCTAGCGGCCTACAATGAGCAGTTCTTC.

The chain couples TRBV21-1 to TRBJ2-3; the table's TRBD2 call for D was not verified on the DNA. TRBV21-1 is recorded as a pseudogene. The CDR3 is made up of 22 amino acids. CDR3 residues: CASSHDSGGLAGGPEGTDTQYF. CDR3 sequence (DNA): TGTGCCAGCAGCCACGACTCGGGGGGACTAGCGGGAGGGCCGGAGGGTACAGATACGCAGTATTTT.

The chain joins TRBV5-1 to TRBJ1-4, with D perhaps TRBD1 (6 bases). The germline V gene has CDR1 SGHRS and CDR2 YFSETQ. This CDR3 has 13 amino acids. Trimming removed 4 bases at V and 8 bases at J, with 12 bases between. The CDR3 DNA reads as TGCGCCAGCAGCAACAGGGCCAGGGAAAAACTGTTTTTT. Amino acids: CASSNRAREKLFF.

This clone appeared once. The chain employs TRBV5-1 and TRBJ1-6, with D perhaps TRBD1 (5 bases). Deletions cut 1 base from V and 6 bases from J, with 11 bases between. The CDR3 extends over 15 amino acids. Germline assignment: CDR1 SGHRS and CDR2 YFSETQ. Here the CDR3 reads CASSLTRVLNSPLHF. CDR3 in DNA: TGCGCCAGCAGCTTGACCAGGGTCCTTAATTCACCCCTCCACTTT.

The rearrangement uses TRBV19 and TRBJ1-2; D gene ambiguous. CDR3 length: 13 residues. Germline-derived CDR1 and CDR2 are LNHDA and SQIVND (reference sequence). Trimming took off 1 base at V and 3 bases at J, with 6 bases between the two ends. This CDR3 is CASSIGEDYGYTF. The DNA of the CDR3 is TGTGCCAGTAGTATAGGGGAGGACTATGGCTACACCTTC.

J is TRBJ2-7 and V is TRBV19, with TRBD2 as a possible D gene (5 bases). V shed 5 bases and J shed 3 bases, with 14 bases lying between them. CDR1 and CDR2 (germline): LNHDA, SQIVND (reference sequence). The CDR3 has 14 residues. The CDR3 here is CASSWASRRYEQYF. CDR3 coding DNA: TGTGCCAGTAGTTGGGCTAGCCGCCGCTACGAGCAGTACTTC.

This chain uses TRBV7-8 with TRBJ1-2; no clear D. The CDR3 length is 15 residues. V was cut by 5 bases and J by 3 bases, with 16 bases left in between. The germline CDR1 and CDR2 sequences are SGHVS and FQNEAQ. CDR3 sequence (DNA): TGTGCCAGCAGCATCCGCGGGGAGTCTGACTATGGCTACACCTTC. Translation gives CASSIRGESDYGYTF.

The genes are TRBV14 and TRBJ2-6; 8 bases match TRBD1. The germline CDR1 and CDR2 sequences are SGHDN and FVKESK. V trimming: 9 bases; J trimming: 2 bases; junction bases outside the gene matches: 12. The CDR3 totals 17 residues. The DNA for the CDR3 is TGTGCCAGTGGCCGACAGGGGCTCTCGCCTGGGGCCAACGTCCTGACTTTC. This codes for CASGRQGLSPGANVLTF.

The chain recombines TRBV6-4 with TRBJ2-2; 9 nucleotides align to TRBD2. The length of the CDR3 is 17 residues. CDR1 and CDR2 from the germline V gene are MRHNA and SNTAGT. The ends lost 6 bases at V and 0 bases at J; junction bases unmatched: 8. The CDR3 is CASRGGREGSNTGELFF. CDR3 nucleotide sequence: TGTGCCAGCAGAGGGGGGCGGGAGGGATCGAACACCGGGGAGCTGTTTTTT.

The chain is built from TRBV19 and TRBJ1-1, with 9 positions matching TRBD1. The V and J ends lost 4 bases and 5 bases, in that order; junction bases with no gene match: 5. The CDR3 is 14 residues long. Germline loops: CDR1 LNHDA, CDR2 SQIVND (reference sequence). This CDR3 is CASSRDRAHTEAFF. CDR3 DNA: TGTGCCAGTAGTAGGGACAGGGCTCATACTGAAGCTTTCTTT. Full variable domain (rest looked up from reference TRBV19 and TRBJ1-1): DGGITQSPKYLFRKEGQNVTLSCEQNLNHDAMYWYRQDPGQGLRLIYYSQIVNDFQKGDIAEGYSVSREKKESFPLTVTSAQKNPTAFYLCASSRDRAHTEAFFGQGTRLTVV.

The chain links TRBV6-6 to TRBJ2-7, with 9 nucleotides matching TRBD2. The CDR3 is 16 residues long. V dropped 4 bases and J dropped 0; count of bases not matched to a gene: 7. Germline CDR1 and CDR2: MNHNY and SVGAGI (reference sequence). The DNA for the CDR3 is TGTGCCAGCAGTTCCCCGGGTAGCGGGAGCTCCTACGAGCAGTACGTC. Translation gives CASSSPGSGSSYEQYV.

The gene calls are TRBV7-6 and TRBJ2-1; TRBD2 matches 8 bases. The V gene end was trimmed by 4 bases and the J gene end by 3 bases; junction bases not matched to a gene: 11. The CDR3 runs to 17 residues. Looked up from germline, CDR1 is SGHVS and CDR2 is FNYEAQ. The chain's CDR3 is CASSSSPPGLVYNEQFF. The CDR3 bases are TGTGCCAGCAGCTCCTCGCCACCGGGACTAGTCTACAATGAGCAGTTCTTC.

This clone was detected a few times. V and J are TRBV28 and TRBJ1-5, with 7 bases identical to TRBD1. Losses at the gene ends were 7 bases for V and 0 bases for J; bases not matched to a gene: 6. This CDR3 region has 15 residues. Germline CDR1 and CDR2: MDHEN and SYDVKM. The CDR3 region is CASIRPGGSNQPQHF. The CDR3 DNA is TGTGCCAGCATTAGACCAGGGGGTAGCAATCAGCCCCAGCATTTT. Looking up the rest from reference TRBV28 and TRBJ1-5 gives the full variable domain: DVKVTQSSRYLVKRTGEKVFLECVQDMDHENMFWYRQDPGLGLRLIYFSYDVKMKEKGDIPEGYSVSREKKERFSLILESASTNQTSMYLCASIRPGGSNQPQHFGDGTRLSIL.

The chain employs TRBV7-2 and TRBJ2-3, with a tentative D call TRBD2 (6 bases). The V gene's germline CDR1 is SGHTA and CDR2 FQGNSA. CDR3 length: 14 amino acids. Trimming stripped 3 bases from V and 5 bases from J, with 12 bases between. The CDR3 nucleotides read TGTGCCAGCAGCTTGGGACTTGACAAAGATACGCAGTATTTT. Protein sequence: CASSLGLDKDTQYF.

The chain carries TRBV28 and TRBJ1-5; a weak D match, TRBD1 (5 bases). Trimming shortened V by 4 bases and J by 9 bases, and 7 bases separated the two germline ends. CDR3 size: 11 residues. Germline V gene sequence: CDR1 MDHEN, CDR2 SYDVKM. CDR3 DNA: TGTGCCAGCAGTTGGGGCGGGCCCCAGCATTTT. Its protein product is CASSWGGPQHF. The complete variable domain, with remaining parts taken from reference TRBV28 and TRBJ1-5, reads DVKVTQSSRYLVKRTGEKVFLECVQDMDHENMFWYRQDPGLGLRLIYFSYDVKMKEKGDIPEGYSVSREKKERFSLILESASTNQTSMYLCASSWGGPQHFGDGTRLSIL.

The chain employs TRBV4-2 and TRBJ2-1; 8 bases match TRBD2. With V trimmed by 0 bases and J by 5 bases, 9 bases remained unmatched. This CDR3 has 17 residues. Germline loops: CDR1 LGHNA, CDR2 YNFKEQ. The CDR3 region has the DNA TGTGCCAGCAGCCAAGAATTCGGCGGGAGGCGTAACAATGAGCAGTTCTTC. Translating gives CASSQEFGGRRNNEQFF.